These T cell receptor beta chains were read from a single sample in a study of blood T cell repertoires in COVID-19. TCRdb's copy holds only in-frame clones and misses some; the assay was immunoSEQ multiplex PCR. The sample includes about 100,000 clones, around 82% seen only once; the top ten take 4.5% to 5.5%. Input material: peripheral blood. Every receptor here comes from a man aged 60-69 years with acute or convalescent COVID-19. Each CDR3 is given with its conserved first and last residue. The order of the fields is V gene, clone size, J gene, D gene, CDR3 protein, CDR3 DNA. A D gene is named only where the DNA matches it firmly. Size values are once, few and many counts, or a class for expanded clones, and some rows have none.

v_gene: TRBV28; abundance: once; j_gene: TRBJ2-1; d_gene: TRBD2; CDR3aa: CASSISGGALVF; CDR3nt: TGTGCCAGCAGTATTAGCGGGGGGGCCTTAGTCTTC
v_gene: TRBV28; abundance: once; j_gene: TRBJ1-6; d_gene: .; CDR3aa: CASSLMPENGSPLHF; CDR3nt: TGTGCCAGCAGTTTAATGCCGGAGAACGGTTCACCCCTCCACTTT
v_gene: TRBV2; abundance: .; j_gene: TRBJ2-7; d_gene: TRBD1; CDR3aa: CASSLPSGQGPYEQYF; CDR3nt: TGTGCCAGCAGCCTACCCTCCGGACAGGGTCCTTACGAGCAGTACTTC
v_gene: TRBV3-1/TRBV3-2; abundance: .; j_gene: TRBJ1-1; d_gene: TRBD1; CDR3aa: CASSGTAYTEAFF; CDR3nt: TGTGCCAGCAGCGGGACAGCATACACTGAAGCTTTCTTT
v_gene: TRBV10-3; abundance: once; j_gene: TRBJ2-1; d_gene: .; CDR3aa: CATTTVDNEQFF; CDR3nt: TGTGCCACCACGACAGTCGACAATGAGCAGTTCTTC
v_gene: TRBV5-1; abundance: .; j_gene: TRBJ2-7; d_gene: TRBD2; CDR3aa: CASSWGLGYEQYF; CDR3nt: TGCGCCAGCAGCTGGGGACTAGGCTACGAGCAGTACTTC
v_gene: TRBV5-4; abundance: once; j_gene: TRBJ2-5; d_gene: .; CDR3aa: CASSLTGEGETQYF; CDR3nt: TGTGCCAGCAGCTTGACGGGAGAAGGGGAGACCCAGTACTTC
v_gene: TRBV19; abundance: .; j_gene: TRBJ1-2; d_gene: TRBD1; CDR3aa: CASSQQGSYGYTF; CDR3nt: TGTGCCAGTAGCCAACAGGGGAGCTATGGCTACACCTTC
v_gene: TRBV6-5; abundance: .; j_gene: TRBJ2-7; d_gene: TRBD2; CDR3aa: CASSYSFSGDFYEQYF; CDR3nt: TGTGCCAGCAGTTACTCCTTTAGCGGGGACTTCTACGAGCAGTACTTC
v_gene: TRBV27; abundance: .; j_gene: TRBJ1-1; d_gene: .; CDR3aa: CASRPRQNMNTEAFF; CDR3nt: TGTGCCAGCAGACCCCGACAAAACATGAACACTGAAGCTTTCTTT
v_gene: TRBV11-2; abundance: .; j_gene: TRBJ2-3; d_gene: .; CDR3aa: CASSLESTQYF; CDR3nt: TGTGCCAGCAGCTTAGAGAGTACGCAGTATTTT
v_gene: TRBV11-1; abundance: .; j_gene: TRBJ1-6; d_gene: .; CDR3aa: CASSLTGFSNSPLHF; CDR3nt: TGTGCCAGCAGCCTCACAGGGTTCAGTAATTCACCCCTCCACTTT
v_gene: TRBV5-4; abundance: .; j_gene: TRBJ2-1; d_gene: TRBD2; CDR3aa: CASSLRLAGASEQFF; CDR3nt: TGTGCCAGCAGCTTGAGGCTAGCGGGAGCTTCTGAGCAGTTCTTC
v_gene: TRBV5-1; abundance: .; j_gene: TRBJ2-7; d_gene: .; CDR3aa: CASSLDGRGYEQYF; CDR3nt: TGCGCCAGCAGCCTTGACGGCAGGGGATACGAGCAGTACTTC
v_gene: TRBV30; abundance: .; j_gene: TRBJ1-5; d_gene: TRBD1; CDR3aa: CAWSGGQGRNQPQHF; CDR3nt: TGTGCCTGGAGCGGCGGACAGGGGAGGAATCAGCCCCAGCATTTT
v_gene: TRBV30; abundance: .; j_gene: TRBJ2-1; d_gene: TRBD2; CDR3aa: CAWSVGLAVNEQFF; CDR3nt: TGTGCCTGGAGTGTGGGGCTAGCGGTAAATGAGCAGTTCTTC
v_gene: TRBV12-5; abundance: .; j_gene: TRBJ1-5; d_gene: .; CDR3aa: CASGLLARSSQPQHF; CDR3nt: TGTGCTAGTGGCCTCCTGGCCCGGTCTAGTCAGCCCCAGCATTTT
v_gene: TRBV19; abundance: .; j_gene: TRBJ1-2; d_gene: TRBD1; CDR3aa: CASSFGTGAHSGYGYTF; CDR3nt: TGTGCCAGTAGTTTCGGGACAGGGGCGCATAGTGGCTATGGCTACACCTTC
v_gene: TRBV7-9; abundance: .; j_gene: TRBJ1-4; d_gene: .; CDR3aa: CASSPRAGSPANEKLFF; CDR3nt: TGTGCCAGCAGTCCTAGAGCGGGGAGCCCTGCTAATGAAAAACTGTTTTTT
v_gene: TRBV6-5; abundance: .; j_gene: TRBJ1-4; d_gene: TRBD1; CDR3aa: CASRPRDRLDEKLFF; CDR3nt: TGTGCCAGCAGGCCCCGGGACAGGCTCGATGAAAAACTGTTTTTT